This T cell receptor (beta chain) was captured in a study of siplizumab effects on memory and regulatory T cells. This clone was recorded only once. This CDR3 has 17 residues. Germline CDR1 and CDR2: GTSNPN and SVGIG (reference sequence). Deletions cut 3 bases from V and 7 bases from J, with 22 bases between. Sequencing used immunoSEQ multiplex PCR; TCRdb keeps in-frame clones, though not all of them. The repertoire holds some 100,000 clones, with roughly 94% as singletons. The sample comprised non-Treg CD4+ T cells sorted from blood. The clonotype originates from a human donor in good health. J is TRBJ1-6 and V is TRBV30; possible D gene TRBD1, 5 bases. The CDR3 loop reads CAWRSRGFGAINSPLHF. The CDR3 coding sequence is TGTGCCTGGAGGAGCCGGGGGTTCGGTGCGATCAATTCACCCCTCCACTTT. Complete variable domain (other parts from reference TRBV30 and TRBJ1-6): SQTIHQWPATLVQPVGSPLSLECTVEGTSNPNLYWYRQAAGRGLQLLFYSVGIGQISSEVPQNLSASRPQDRQFILSSKKLLLSDSGFYLCAWRSRGFGAINSPLHFGNGTRLTVT.